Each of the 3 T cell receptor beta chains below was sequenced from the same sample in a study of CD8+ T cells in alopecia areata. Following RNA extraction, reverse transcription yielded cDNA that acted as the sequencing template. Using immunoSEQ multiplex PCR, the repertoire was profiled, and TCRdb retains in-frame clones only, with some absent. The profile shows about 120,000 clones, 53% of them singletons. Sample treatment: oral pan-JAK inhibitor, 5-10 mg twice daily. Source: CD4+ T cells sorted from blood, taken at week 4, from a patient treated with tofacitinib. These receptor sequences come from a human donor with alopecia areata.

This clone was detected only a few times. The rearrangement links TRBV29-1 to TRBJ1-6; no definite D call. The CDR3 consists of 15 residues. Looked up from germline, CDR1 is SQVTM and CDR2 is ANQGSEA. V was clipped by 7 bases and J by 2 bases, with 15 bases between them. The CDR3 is CSAILGSPYNSPLHF. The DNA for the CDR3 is TGCAGCGCTATTCTCGGCAGTCCCTATAATTCACCCCTCCACTTT.

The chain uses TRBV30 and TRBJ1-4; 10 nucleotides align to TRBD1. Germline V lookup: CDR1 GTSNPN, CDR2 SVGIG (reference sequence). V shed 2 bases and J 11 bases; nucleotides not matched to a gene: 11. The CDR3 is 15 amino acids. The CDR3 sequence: CAWSPTGTGVKKLFF. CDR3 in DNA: TGTGCCTGGAGTCCGACCGGGACAGGGGTCAAGAAACTGTTTTTT.

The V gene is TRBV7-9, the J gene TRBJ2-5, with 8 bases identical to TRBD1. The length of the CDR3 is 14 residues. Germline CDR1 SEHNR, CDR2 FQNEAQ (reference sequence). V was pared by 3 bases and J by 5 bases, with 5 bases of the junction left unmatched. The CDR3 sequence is CASSFPTGAETQYF. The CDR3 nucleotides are TGTGCCAGCAGCTTCCCGACAGGGGCGGAGACCCAGTACTTC.